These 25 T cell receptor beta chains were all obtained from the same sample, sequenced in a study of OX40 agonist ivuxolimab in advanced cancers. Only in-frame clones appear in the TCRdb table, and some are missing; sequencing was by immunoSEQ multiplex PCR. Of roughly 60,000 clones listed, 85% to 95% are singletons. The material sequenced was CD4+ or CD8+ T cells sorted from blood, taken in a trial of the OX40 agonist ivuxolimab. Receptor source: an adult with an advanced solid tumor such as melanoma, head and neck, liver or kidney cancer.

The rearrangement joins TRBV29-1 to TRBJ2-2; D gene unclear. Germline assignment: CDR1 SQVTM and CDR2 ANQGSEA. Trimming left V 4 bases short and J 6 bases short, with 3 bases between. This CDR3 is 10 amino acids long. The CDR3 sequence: CSVGAGELFF. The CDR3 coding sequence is TGCAGCGTTGGGGCCGGGGAGCTGTTTTTT.

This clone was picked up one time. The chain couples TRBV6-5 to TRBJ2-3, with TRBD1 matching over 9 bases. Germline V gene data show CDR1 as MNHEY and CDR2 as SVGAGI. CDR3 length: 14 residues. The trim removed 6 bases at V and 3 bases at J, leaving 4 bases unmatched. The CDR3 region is CASSRDRVTDTQYF. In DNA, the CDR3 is TGTGCCAGCAGCCGGGACAGGGTGACAGATACGCAGTATTTT.

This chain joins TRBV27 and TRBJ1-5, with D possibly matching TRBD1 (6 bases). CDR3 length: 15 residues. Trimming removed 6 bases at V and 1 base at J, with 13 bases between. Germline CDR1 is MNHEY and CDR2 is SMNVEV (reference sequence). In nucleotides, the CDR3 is TGTGCCAGCAGACTGACAGGTTACAGCAATCAGCCCCAGCATTTT. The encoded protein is CASRLTGYSNQPQHF.

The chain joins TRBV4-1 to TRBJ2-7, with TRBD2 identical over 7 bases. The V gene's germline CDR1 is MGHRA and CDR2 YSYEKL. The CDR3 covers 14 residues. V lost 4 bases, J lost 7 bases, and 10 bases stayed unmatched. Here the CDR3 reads CASSLEREAGEQYF. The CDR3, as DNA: TGCGCCAGCAGCCTAGAACGGGAGGCGGGAGAGCAGTACTTC.

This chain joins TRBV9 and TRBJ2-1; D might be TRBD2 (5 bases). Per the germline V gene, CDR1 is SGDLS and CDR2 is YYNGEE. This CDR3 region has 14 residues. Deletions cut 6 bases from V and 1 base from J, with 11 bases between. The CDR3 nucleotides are TGTGCCAGCAACGACGCGGGTTCCTACAATGAGCAGTTCTTC. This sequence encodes CASNDAGSYNEQFF.

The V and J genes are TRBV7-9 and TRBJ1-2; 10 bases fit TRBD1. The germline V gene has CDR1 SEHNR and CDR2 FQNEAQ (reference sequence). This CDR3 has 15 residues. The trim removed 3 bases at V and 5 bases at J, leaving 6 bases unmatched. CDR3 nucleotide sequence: TGTGCCAGCAGCTTTGGACAGGGGGGCTGGTATGGCTACACCTTC. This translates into CASSFGQGGWYGYTF.

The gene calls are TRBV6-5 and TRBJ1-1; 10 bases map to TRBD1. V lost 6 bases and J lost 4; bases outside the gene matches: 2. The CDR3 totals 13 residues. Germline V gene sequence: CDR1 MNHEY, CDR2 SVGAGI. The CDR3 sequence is CASSRTGGTEAFF. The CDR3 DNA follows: TGTGCCAGCAGCCGGACAGGGGGCACTGAAGCTTTCTTT.

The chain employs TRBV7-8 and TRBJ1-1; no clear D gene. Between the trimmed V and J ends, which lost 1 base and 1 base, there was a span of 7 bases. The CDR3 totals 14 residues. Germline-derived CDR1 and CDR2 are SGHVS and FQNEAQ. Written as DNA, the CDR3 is TGTGCCAGCAGCTTAGGTCAGTCGAACACTGAAGCTTTCTTT. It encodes CASSLGQSNTEAFF.

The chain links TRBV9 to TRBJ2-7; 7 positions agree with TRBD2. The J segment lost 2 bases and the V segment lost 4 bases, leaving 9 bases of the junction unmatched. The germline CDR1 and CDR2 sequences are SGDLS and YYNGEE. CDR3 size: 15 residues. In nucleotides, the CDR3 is TGTGCCAGCAGCCCTGGGGAGGGGATTACCTACGAGCAGTACTTC. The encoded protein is CASSPGEGITYEQYF. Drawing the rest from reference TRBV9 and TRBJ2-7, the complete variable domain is DSGVTQTPKHLITATGQRVTLRCSPRSGDLSVYWYQQSLDQGLQFLIQYYNGEERAKGNILERFSAQQFPDLHSELNLSSLELGDSALYFCASSPGEGITYEQYFGPGTRLTVT.

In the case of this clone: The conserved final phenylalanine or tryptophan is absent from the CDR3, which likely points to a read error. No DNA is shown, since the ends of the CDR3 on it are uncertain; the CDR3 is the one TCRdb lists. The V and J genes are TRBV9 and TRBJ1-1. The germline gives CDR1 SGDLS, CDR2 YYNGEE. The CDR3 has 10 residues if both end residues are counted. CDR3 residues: CASSTGGARI.

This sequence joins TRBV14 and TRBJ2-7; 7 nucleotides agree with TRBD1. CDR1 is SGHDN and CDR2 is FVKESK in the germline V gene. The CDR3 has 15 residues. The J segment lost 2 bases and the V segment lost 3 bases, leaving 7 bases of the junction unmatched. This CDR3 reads CASSQEPGQTYEQYF. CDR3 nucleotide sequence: TGTGCCAGCAGCCAGGAACCGGGACAGACCTACGAGCAGTACTTC.

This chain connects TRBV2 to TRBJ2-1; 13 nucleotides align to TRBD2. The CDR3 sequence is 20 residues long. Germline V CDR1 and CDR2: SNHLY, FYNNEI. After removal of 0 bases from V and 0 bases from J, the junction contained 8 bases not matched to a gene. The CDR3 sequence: CASSEAQGLAGPSSYNEQFF. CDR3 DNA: TGTGCCAGCAGTGAAGCGCAGGGACTAGCGGGACCCAGCTCCTACAATGAGCAGTTCTTC.

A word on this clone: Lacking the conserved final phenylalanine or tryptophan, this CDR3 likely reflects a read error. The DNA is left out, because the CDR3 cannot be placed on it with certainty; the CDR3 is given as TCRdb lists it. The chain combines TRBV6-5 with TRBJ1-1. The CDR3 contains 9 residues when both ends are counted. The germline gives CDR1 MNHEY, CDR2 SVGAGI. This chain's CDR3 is CASSRLTLE.

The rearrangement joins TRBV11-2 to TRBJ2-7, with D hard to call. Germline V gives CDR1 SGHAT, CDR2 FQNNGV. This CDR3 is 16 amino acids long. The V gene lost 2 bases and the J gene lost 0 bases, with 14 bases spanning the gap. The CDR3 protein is CASSLIPTLSSYEQYF. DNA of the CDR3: TGTGCCAGCAGCTTAATCCCGACACTAAGCTCCTACGAGCAGTACTTC.

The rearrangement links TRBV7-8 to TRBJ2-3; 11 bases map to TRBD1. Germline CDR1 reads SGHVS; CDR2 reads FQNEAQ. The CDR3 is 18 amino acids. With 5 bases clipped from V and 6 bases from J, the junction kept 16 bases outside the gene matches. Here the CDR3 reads CASSRTGGGTGPRDTQYF. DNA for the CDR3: TGTGCCAGCAGCCGGACAGGGGGCGGGACAGGCCCGAGGGATACGCAGTATTTT.

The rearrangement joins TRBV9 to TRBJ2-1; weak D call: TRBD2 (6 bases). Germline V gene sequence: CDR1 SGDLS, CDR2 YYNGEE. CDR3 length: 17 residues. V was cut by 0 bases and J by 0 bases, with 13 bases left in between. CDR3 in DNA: TGTGCCAGCAGCGTAGATCCTGCGGGAATCTCCTACAATGAGCAGTTCTTC. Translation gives CASSVDPAGISYNEQFF.

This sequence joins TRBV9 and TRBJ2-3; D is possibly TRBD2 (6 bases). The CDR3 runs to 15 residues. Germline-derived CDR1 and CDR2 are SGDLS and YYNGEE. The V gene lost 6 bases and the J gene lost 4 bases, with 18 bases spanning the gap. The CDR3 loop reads CASTGRGLGADTQYF. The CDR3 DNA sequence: TGTGCCAGCACCGGGCGGGGATTGGGGGCAGATACGCAGTATTTT.

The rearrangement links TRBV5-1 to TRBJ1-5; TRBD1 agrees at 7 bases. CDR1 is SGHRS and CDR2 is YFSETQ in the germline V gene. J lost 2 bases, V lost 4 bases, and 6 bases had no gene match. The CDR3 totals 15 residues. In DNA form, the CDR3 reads TGCGCCAGCAGCCTAACAGGGGCGGGCAATCAGCCCCAGCATTTT. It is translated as CASSLTGAGNQPQHF.

The CDR3 nucleotides read TGTGCCAGCAGCTTATCGGGGGTACGGCAAGAGACCCAGTACTTC. As protein: CASSLSGVRQETQYF. The chain carries TRBV9 and TRBJ2-5; D is perhaps TRBD2 (6 bases). This CDR3 is built from 15 residues. Trimming cost V 4 bases and J 2 bases, with 15 bases left between them. Germline V lookup: CDR1 SGDLS, CDR2 YYNGEE.

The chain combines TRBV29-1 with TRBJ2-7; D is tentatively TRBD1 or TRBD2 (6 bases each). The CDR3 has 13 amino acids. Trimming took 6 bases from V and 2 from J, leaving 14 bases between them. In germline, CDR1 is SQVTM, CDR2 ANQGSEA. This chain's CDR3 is CSVGAGWPYEQYF. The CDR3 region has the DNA TGCAGCGTGGGGGCGGGGTGGCCCTACGAGCAGTACTTC.

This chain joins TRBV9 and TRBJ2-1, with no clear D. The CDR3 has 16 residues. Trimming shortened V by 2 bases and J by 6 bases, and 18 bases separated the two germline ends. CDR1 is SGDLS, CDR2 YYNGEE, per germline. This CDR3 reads CASSVLGSGLGNEQFF. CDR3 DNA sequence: TGTGCCAGCAGCGTCTTAGGTTCTGGTCTTGGCAATGAGCAGTTCTTC.

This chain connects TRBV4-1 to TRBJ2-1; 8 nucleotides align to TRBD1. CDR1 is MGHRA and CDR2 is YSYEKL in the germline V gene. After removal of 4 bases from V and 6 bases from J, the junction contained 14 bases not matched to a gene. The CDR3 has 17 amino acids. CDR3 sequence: CASSLRTGGGPLNEQFF. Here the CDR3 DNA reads TGCGCCAGCAGCCTACGCACAGGGGGAGGCCCACTCAATGAGCAGTTCTTC.

The CDR3 reads CASSLGQKSGNTIYF. The CDR3, as DNA: TGTGCCAGCAGCTTGGGCCAGAAGTCTGGAAACACCATATATTTT. The chain employs TRBV5-4 and TRBJ1-3; D is ambiguous. The V end lost 0 bases, the J end lost 1 base, and 8 bases lay between the germline ends. This CDR3 is 15 amino acids long. From germline, CDR1 is SGHNT and CDR2 YYREEE (reference sequence).

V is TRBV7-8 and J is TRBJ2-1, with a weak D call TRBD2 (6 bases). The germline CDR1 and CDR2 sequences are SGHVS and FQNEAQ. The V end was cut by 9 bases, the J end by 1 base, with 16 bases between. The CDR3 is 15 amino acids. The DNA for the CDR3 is TGTGCCAGTAATTTTCTCGGGGGATCCTACAATGAGCAGTTCTTC. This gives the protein CASNFLGGSYNEQFF.

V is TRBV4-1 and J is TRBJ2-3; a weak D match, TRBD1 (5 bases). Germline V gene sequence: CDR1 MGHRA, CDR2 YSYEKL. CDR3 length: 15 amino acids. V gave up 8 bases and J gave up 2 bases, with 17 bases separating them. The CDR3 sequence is CASWSTEGYTDTQYF. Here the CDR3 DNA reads TGCGCCAGCTGGTCGACAGAAGGTTACACAGATACGCAGTATTTT.